The rows below give T cell receptor beta chains drawn from one sample of a study of early T cells in non-severe SARS-CoV-2 infection. From the 5' RACE reads, TCRdb called clonotypes with MiXCR, one entry per CDR3 protein. The table shows about 110,000 distinct CDR3 sequences, with 12% occurring only once. Sequenced material: whole blood. The receptors originated from an adult who was a healthcare worker with PCR-confirmed SARS-CoV-2 infection or an uninfected control (not recorded which). The conserved cysteine and the conserved F or W are not part of the CDR3 here. The order of the fields is clone size, V gene, CDR3 protein. Expanded clones are given a class, and other clones once, few, many or no size at all.

>many|TRBV9
ASSVGGAPRAETQY
>few|TRBV20-1
SKGDSYNEQF
>few|TRBV6-1
ASIKRVWGDTEAF
>many|TRBV19
ASSIVMNEQF
>-|TRBV19
ASSPSPKGATYEQY
>few|TRBV5-5
ASSLQGQNYYGYT
>few|TRBV9
ASSVLAGEFNEQF
>-|TRBV24-1
ATAFGTGGSTGELF
>-|TRBV5-1
ASSFVTGGFYEQY
>many|TRBV10-2
ASSEGNTEAF
>-|TRBV2
ASTGDSGELF
>many|TRBV7-2
ASSPGLGSYNEQF
>-|TRBV18
ASSSGGSNQPQH
>many|TRBV14
ASSQDFFYNEQF
>few|TRBV21-1
ASSGTELRERSYNEQF
>many|TRBV12-3/TRBV12-4
ASSLQGKVDQPQH
>few|TRBV2
ASRRLADTQY
>-|TRBV6-6
ASSWTSGRADEQF
>many|TRBV6-1
ASRTTGATNQPQH
>-|TRBV6-5
ASSLTRTSGQETQY
>many|TRBV7-8
ASSLGTGVTYEQY
>many|TRBV6-1
ASTPLPTSGANVLT
>few|TRBV20-1
SANFRLAGGSEQF
>few|TRBV20-1
SATSPTGHEQF
>few|TRBV6-2/TRBV6-3
ASRPTSSAGELF
>few|TRBV10-3
AIRMREEGNSPLH
>-|TRBV18
ASSPLRPSPVGMNTEAF
>many|TRBV3-1
ASSQTQRYGYT
>many|TRBV6-2/TRBV6-3
ASSSQSGANTGELF
>-|TRBV29-1
SGGGIGNTIY
>few|TRBV3-1
ASSQEDRIYSEAF
>-|TRBV20-1
SAPSFQDQETQY
>many|TRBV12-3/TRBV12-4
ASNLDGGGYT
>few|TRBV30
AWTVENTEAF
>many|TRBV29-1
STTGGAAYNEQF
>-|TRBV12-3/TRBV12-4
ASRKSGGSDTQY
>-|TRBV20-1
SANPEDTQY
>-|TRBV7-8
ASTRLDGQETQY
>many|TRBV3-1
ASSQPPGTLKDTIY
>-|TRBV7-9
ASSFPTTGEALYEQY
>many|TRBV12-3/TRBV12-4
ASSPEPRGAQPQH
>-|TRBV20-1
SAAQGALGYT
>-|TRBV10-3
AITRSGGQDEQY
>many|TRBV11-2
ASSSRTSGGQIYNEQF
>many|TRBV6-4
ASSEEWDREGYGYT
>-|TRBV20-1
SARQGSSSYNSPLH
>few|TRBV5-4
ASSLGARNNEQF
>few|TRBV10-3
AISAGTSTDTQY
>-|TRBV5-6
VSSSGTRGNEQF
>-|TRBV24-1
ATSDFGHTNTGELF
>few|TRBV21-1
ASILGSPPRFYDYT
>-|TRBV5-4
ASSLSGPLLNIQY
>many|TRBV30
AWARDRSTYEQY
>many|TRBV6-6
ASSFQPGLAGAFLF
>-|TRBV18
ASSTGTSGTSYNEQF
>many|TRBV20-1
SARTSSTDTQY
>many|TRBV28
ASSLGLGTTHTDTQY
>few|TRBV5-1
ASSLGVAGGPNEQF
>few|TRBV20-1
SARAPGSRDEKLF